The 14 T cell receptor beta chains listed next were all sequenced from one sample in a study of shared clonotypes between healthy human individuals. Method: immunoSEQ multiplex PCR; TCRdb's copy keeps in-frame clones and lacks some. This repertoire shows about 2 million clones, about 95% found once; its top ten account for approximately 1.2%. CD8 cells regarded as naive lacked CD45RO, were positively chosen for CCR7, and omitted terminally differentiated effector memory CD45RA+ cells. The sample was naive CD8+ T cells sorted from blood. Source of these receptors: a man between 18 and 29 years old in good health.

This chain links TRBV18 with TRBJ2-7; perhaps TRBD1 as D (6 bases). The CDR3 is 14 amino acids. Trimming pared 3 bases from V and 3 bases from J, leaving 12 bases between. Germline V gene lookup returns CDR1 KGHSH and CDR2 LQKENI. CDR3 amino acids: CASSPQNRVYEQYF. The DNA of the CDR3 is TGTGCCAGCTCACCTCAGAACAGGGTCTACGAGCAGTACTTC.

This clone was detected only once. The V gene is TRBV9, the J gene TRBJ2-5, with D unresolved. Germline V CDR1 and CDR2: SGDLS, YYNGEE. The V and J ends lost 4 bases and 5 bases respectively, with 9 bases between them. There are 12 residues in the CDR3. The CDR3 DNA is TGTGCCAGCAGCTCTCAAGGGGAGACCCAGTACTTC. This translates into CASSSQGETQYF.

The V and J genes are TRBV4-1 and TRBJ1-1, with 11 nucleotides matching TRBD1. CDR3 size: 18 residues. The germline V gene has CDR1 MGHRA and CDR2 YSYEKL. V lost 1 base, J lost 4 bases, and 11 bases stayed unmatched. CDR3 sequence: CASSQVRGPGTGGTEAFF. DNA of the CDR3: TGCGCCAGCAGCCAAGTCCGGGGGCCGGGGACAGGGGGCACTGAAGCTTTCTTT.

The V call is TRBV11-3, the J call TRBJ2-5; D gene unclear. Germline V gene lookup returns CDR1 SGHNT and CDR2 YENEEA. This CDR3 region has 15 residues. The V and J ends lost 5 bases and 5 bases respectively, with 18 bases between them. DNA of the CDR3: TGTGCCAGCAGCCCTGGGCCCGAGCATGGGGAGACCCAGTACTTC. Protein: CASSPGPEHGETQYF.

The chain carries TRBV2 and TRBJ2-7; D gene uncertain. Germline V lookup: CDR1 SNHLY, CDR2 FYNNEI. This CDR3 has 15 residues. The V and J ends lost 4 bases and 3 bases respectively, with 16 bases between them. CDR3 in amino acids: CASSVVQERGYEQYF. In nucleotides, the CDR3 is TGTGCCAGCAGTGTGGTGCAGGAAAGAGGCTACGAGCAGTACTTC. The entire variable domain, with the rest obtained from reference TRBV2 and TRBJ2-7, is as follows: EPEVTQTPSHQVTQMGQEVILRCVPISNHLYFYWYRQILGQKVEFLVSFYNNEISEKSEIFDDQFSVERPDGSNFTLKIRSTKLEDSAMYFCASSVVQERGYEQYFGPGTRLTVT.

This sequence joins TRBV27 and TRBJ2-7, with 8 nucleotides matching TRBD2. The length of the CDR3 is 16 residues. V was pared by 0 bases and J by 2 bases, with 6 bases of the junction left unmatched. CDR1 is MNHEY and CDR2 is SMNVEV in the germline V gene (reference sequence). This CDR3 reads CASSLSIGTRTYEQYF. The CDR3 DNA reads TGTGCCAGCAGTTTATCGATTGGGACTAGAACCTACGAGCAGTACTTC.

The chain uses TRBV10-2 and TRBJ2-7; 8 bases fit TRBD2. Germline V lookup: CDR1 WSHSY, CDR2 SAAADI. The V segment lost 6 bases and the J segment 4 bases; nucleotides outside the gene matches: 2. CDR3 length: 12 residues. CDR3 region: CASRGTSYEQYF. The CDR3 coding sequence is TGCGCCAGCAGAGGGACTAGTTACGAGCAGTACTTC.

The chain uses TRBV30 and TRBJ1-2, with 11 bases matching TRBD1. Germline values: CDR1 GTSNPN, CDR2 SVGIG (reference sequence). V dropped 4 bases and J dropped 7; count of bases not matched to a gene: 14. The CDR3 contains 16 residues. The CDR3 is CAWTTLPGQGESGYTF. The DNA for the CDR3 is TGTGCCTGGACCACTCTTCCGGGACAGGGGGAGTCTGGCTACACCTTC.

The V call is TRBV27, the J call TRBJ2-7; tentative D call: TRBD2 (6 bases). The CDR3 sequence is 15 residues long. Germline CDR1 is MNHEY and CDR2 is SMNVEV (reference sequence). The V and J ends lost 0 bases and 5 bases respectively, with 14 bases between them. The CDR3 DNA is TGTGCCAGCAGTTTATCTAGCGGCGGGGTCGACGAGCAGTACTTC. Translated, it gives CASSLSSGGVDEQYF.

The genes are TRBV11-2 and TRBJ2-5; TRBD2 aligns across 8 bases. The V gene end was trimmed by 0 bases and the J gene end by 2 bases; junction bases not matched to a gene: 8. The CDR3 sequence is 17 residues long. CDR1 and CDR2 from the germline V gene are SGHAT and FQNNGV. The CDR3 loop reads CASSLDWTSPSQETQYF. CDR3 in DNA: TGTGCCAGCAGCTTAGATTGGACTAGCCCTAGTCAAGAGACCCAGTACTTC.

V gene TRBV28 combines with J gene TRBJ1-2; D is ambiguous. The germline V gene encodes CDR1 MDHEN and CDR2 SYDVKM. The length of the CDR3 is 15 residues. Deletions cut 7 bases from V and 4 bases from J, with 19 bases between. The chain's CDR3 is CASTLPGFESYGYTF. In nucleotides, the CDR3 is TGTGCCAGCACACTCCCCGGATTCGAGTCCTATGGCTACACCTTC.

The rearrangement joins TRBV9 to TRBJ2-5; 8 bases are shared with TRBD2. The CDR3 has 16 residues. Germline CDR1 SGDLS, CDR2 YYNGEE. The ends lost 4 bases at V and 5 bases at J; junction bases unmatched: 13. The CDR3 sequence: CASSSKLDPGGETQYF. The CDR3 coding sequence is TGTGCCAGCAGCTCAAAATTGGACCCGGGGGGGGAGACCCAGTACTTC. The complete variable domain, with remaining parts taken from reference TRBV9 and TRBJ2-5, reads DSGVTQTPKHLITATGQRVTLRCSPRSGDLSVYWYQQSLDQGLQFLIQYYNGEERAKGNILERFSAQQFPDLHSELNLSSLELGDSALYFCASSSKLDPGGETQYFGPGTRLLVL.

The chain employs TRBV14 and TRBJ2-7; no clear D gene. CDR3 length equals 14 residues. In germline, CDR1 is SGHDN, CDR2 FVKESK. V was shortened by 2 bases and J by 0 bases, with 8 bases between the two germline ends. This CDR3 reads CASSQIHGSYEQYF. The CDR3 nucleotides are TGTGCCAGCAGCCAAATTCACGGCTCCTACGAGCAGTACTTC.

The genes are TRBV19 and TRBJ2-7; 11 bases map to TRBD2. Germline CDR1 LNHDA, CDR2 SQIVND (reference sequence). CDR3 length: 15 residues. Trimming took 5 bases from V and 4 from J; bases not matched to a gene: 7. Here the CDR3 reads CASSVSGTSGYEQYF. In nucleotides, the CDR3 is TGTGCCAGTAGTGTCTCCGGGACTAGCGGATACGAGCAGTACTTC.